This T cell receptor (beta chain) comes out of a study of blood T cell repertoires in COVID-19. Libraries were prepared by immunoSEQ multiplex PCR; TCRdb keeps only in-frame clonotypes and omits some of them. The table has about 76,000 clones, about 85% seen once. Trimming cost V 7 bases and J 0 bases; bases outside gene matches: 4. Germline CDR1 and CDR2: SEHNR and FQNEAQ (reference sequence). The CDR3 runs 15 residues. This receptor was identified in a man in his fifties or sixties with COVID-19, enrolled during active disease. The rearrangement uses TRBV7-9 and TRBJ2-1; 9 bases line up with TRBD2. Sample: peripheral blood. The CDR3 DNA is TGTGCCAGCATCCCACTAGCGGGCTCCTACAATGAGCAGTTCTTC. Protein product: CASIPLAGSYNEQFF.